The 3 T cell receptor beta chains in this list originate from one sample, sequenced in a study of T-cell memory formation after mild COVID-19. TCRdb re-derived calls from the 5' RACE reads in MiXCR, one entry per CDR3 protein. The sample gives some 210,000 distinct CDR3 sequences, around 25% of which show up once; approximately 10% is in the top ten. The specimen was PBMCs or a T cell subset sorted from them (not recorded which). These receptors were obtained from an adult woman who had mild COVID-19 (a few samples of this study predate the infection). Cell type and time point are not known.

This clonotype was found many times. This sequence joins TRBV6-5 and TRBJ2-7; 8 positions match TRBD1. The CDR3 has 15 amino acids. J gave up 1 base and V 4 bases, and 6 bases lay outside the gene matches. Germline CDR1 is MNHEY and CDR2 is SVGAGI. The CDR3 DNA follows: TGTGCCAGCAGTTCCACCGGGACAGGATCCTACGAGCAGTACTTC. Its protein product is CASSSTGTGSYEQYF.

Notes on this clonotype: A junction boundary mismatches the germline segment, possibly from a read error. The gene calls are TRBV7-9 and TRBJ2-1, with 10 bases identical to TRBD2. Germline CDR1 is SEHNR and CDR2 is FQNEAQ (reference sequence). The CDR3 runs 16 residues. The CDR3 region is CASSPSSGSSYNEQLF. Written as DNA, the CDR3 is TGTGCCAGCAGCCCCTCTAGCGGGAGCTCCTACAATGAGCAGCTCTTC.

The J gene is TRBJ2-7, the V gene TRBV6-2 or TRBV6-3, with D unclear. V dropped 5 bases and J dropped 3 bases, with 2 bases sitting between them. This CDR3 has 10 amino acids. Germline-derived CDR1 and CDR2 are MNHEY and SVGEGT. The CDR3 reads CASSDYEQYF. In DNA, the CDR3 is TGTGCCAGCAGTGACTACGAGCAGTACTTC.